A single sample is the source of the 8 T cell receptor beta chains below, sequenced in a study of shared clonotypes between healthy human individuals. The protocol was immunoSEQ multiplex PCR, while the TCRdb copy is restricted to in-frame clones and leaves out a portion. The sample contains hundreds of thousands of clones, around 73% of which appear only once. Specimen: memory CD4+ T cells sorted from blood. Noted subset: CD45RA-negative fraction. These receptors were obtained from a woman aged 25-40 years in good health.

The CDR3 here is CASSLVGAQISYEQYF. CDR3 coding DNA: TGTGCCAGCAGCTTGGTGGGGGCGCAGATAAGCTACGAGCAGTACTTC. The rearrangement uses TRBV5-8 and TRBJ2-7; D is perhaps TRBD1 (6 bases). Germline V gene data show CDR1 as SGHTS and CDR2 as YDEGEE. CDR3 size: 16 residues. V was cut by 0 bases and J by 3 bases, with 16 bases left in between.

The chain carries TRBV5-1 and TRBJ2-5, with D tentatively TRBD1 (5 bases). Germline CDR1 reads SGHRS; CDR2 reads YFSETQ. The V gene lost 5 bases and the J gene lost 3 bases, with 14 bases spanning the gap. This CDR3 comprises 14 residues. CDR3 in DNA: TGCGCCAGCAGTACAGGACATACCAAAGAGACCCAGTACTTC. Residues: CASSTGHTKETQYF.

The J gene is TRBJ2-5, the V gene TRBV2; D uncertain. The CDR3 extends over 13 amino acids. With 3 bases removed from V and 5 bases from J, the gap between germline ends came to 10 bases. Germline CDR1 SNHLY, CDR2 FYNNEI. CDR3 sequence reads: CASSDGPRETQYF. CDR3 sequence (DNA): TGTGCCAGCAGTGATGGTCCCCGGGAGACCCAGTACTTC.

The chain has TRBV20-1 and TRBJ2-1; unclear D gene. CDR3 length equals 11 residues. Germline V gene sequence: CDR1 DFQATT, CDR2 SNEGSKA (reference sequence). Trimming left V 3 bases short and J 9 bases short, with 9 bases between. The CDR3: CSASSSVEQFF. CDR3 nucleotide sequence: TGCAGTGCTAGCTCCTCAGTTGAGCAGTTCTTC.

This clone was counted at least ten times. The CDR3 region is CANEGWRAEAFF. The CDR3, as DNA: TGTGCCAACGAGGGTTGGAGGGCTGAAGCTTTCTTT. This rearrangement joins TRBV6-5 to TRBJ1-1, with D unresolved. Trimming stripped 10 bases from V and 6 bases from J, with 15 bases between. CDR1 and CDR2 from the germline V gene are MNHEY and SVGAGI. The CDR3 is made up of 12 amino acids.

The CDR3 nucleotides read TGTGCCAGCAGCAGAGCGGGAGCCGGCACAGATACGCAGTATTTT. As protein: CASSRAGAGTDTQYF. The rearrangement joins TRBV6-6 to TRBJ2-3; the match to TRBD2 covers 8 bases. Germline lookup yields CDR1 MNHNY and CDR2 SVGAGI (reference sequence). V gave up 6 bases and J gave up 1 base; unmatched junction bases: 6. The CDR3 spans 15 residues.

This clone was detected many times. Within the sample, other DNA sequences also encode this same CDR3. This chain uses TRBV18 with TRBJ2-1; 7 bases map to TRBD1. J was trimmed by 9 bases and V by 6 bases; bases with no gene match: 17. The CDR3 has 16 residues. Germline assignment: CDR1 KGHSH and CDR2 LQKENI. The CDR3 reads CASSPQTGSRLTEQFF. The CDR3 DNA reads TGTGCCAGCTCTCCTCAGACAGGGTCGCGGCTTACTGAGCAGTTCTTC.

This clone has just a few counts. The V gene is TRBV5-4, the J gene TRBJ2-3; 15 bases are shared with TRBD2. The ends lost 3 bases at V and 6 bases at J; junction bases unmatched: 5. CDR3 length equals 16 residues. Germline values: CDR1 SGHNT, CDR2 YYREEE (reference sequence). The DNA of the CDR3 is TGTGCCAGCAGCTCGTTCGGGACTAGCGGGAGGGATACGCAGTATTTT. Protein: CASSSFGTSGRDTQYF. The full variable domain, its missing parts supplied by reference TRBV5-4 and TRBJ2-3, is ETGVTQSPTHLIKTRGQQVTLRCSSQSGHNTVSWYQQALGQGPQFIFQYYREEENGRGNFPPRFSGLQFPNYSSELNVNALELDDSALYLCASSSFGTSGRDTQYFGPGTRLTVL.